This TCR beta chain was identified in a study of PD-L1 blockade in urothelial cancer. The time point: pretreatment peripheral blood. Sequenced by immunoSEQ multiplex PCR; TCRdb stores in-frame clones only, minus some. Of around 100,000 clones listed, around nine tenths were seen once; the top ten hold approximately 2%. Deletions cut 0 bases from V and 1 base from J, with 12 bases between. From germline, CDR1 is SQVTM and CDR2 ANQGSEA. The CDR3 loop spans 15 amino acids. The source of this sequence is a man in his 60s with urothelial cancer. V is TRBV29-1 and J is TRBJ2-5; TRBD1 might be the D (5 bases). The sample was PBMCs, taken around atezolizumab (anti-PD-L1) treatment. CDR3 amino acids: CSVEDFRALQETQYF. The CDR3 DNA is TGCAGCGTTGAAGATTTCAGGGCCCTCCAAGAGACCCAGTACTTC.